The 27 T cell receptor beta chains below all came from one sample that was sequenced in a study of patients and donors after allogeneic stem cell transplantation (dated by TCRdb to 2018 to 2020). The library was made by RT-PCR. Sequencer: NextSeq 550. TCRdb ran its own pipeline on the public reads, namely fastp trimming at Q25 and MiXCR clone calling, and kept in-frame beta chains. Identical CDR3 protein sequences are pooled into one entry, listed with their most common genes and DNA. Counted in this sample were over 130,000 distinct CDR3 sequences; about 36% of them appeared once. The ten biggest clones cover 50% of the sample. Sequenced material: blood, either unsorted or a sorted T cell fraction (not recorded which). Receptor source: a human donor who was either an allogeneic HSCT recipient or a stem cell or donor lymphocyte infusion donor (not recorded which). It is not recorded whose cells these are; they may come from a transplant donor.

In this sample, this clonotype turned up a few times. The V call is TRBV5-1, the J call TRBJ1-2; D is perhaps TRBD1 (5 bases). The CDR3 is made up of 16 amino acids. V was cut by 2 bases and J by 6 bases, with 20 bases left in between. From germline, CDR1 is SGHRS and CDR2 YFSETQ. This CDR3 is CASSLIAASGADGYTF. The CDR3 DNA follows: TGCGCCAGCAGCTTAATTGCCGCGAGCGGGGCAGATGGCTACACCTTC.

This chain links TRBV6-5 with TRBJ1-3; D may be TRBD1 (5 bases). Per germline, CDR1 MNHEY and CDR2 SVGAGI. This CDR3 contains 14 residues. V shed 2 bases and J shed 3 bases, with 8 bases lying between them. DNA for the CDR3: TGTGCCAGCAGTTACGGGGGGGGTGGAAACACCATATATTTT. Its protein is CASSYGGGGNTIYF.

Only a few counts were recorded for this clonotype. The V and J genes are TRBV20-1 and TRBJ2-7; either TRBD1 or TRBD2 may supply D (6 bases each). V lost 3 bases and J 6 bases, leaving 12 bases between the germline ends. Germline V gene sequence: CDR1 DFQATT, CDR2 SNEGSKA (reference sequence). The CDR3 contains 12 residues. The DNA of the CDR3 is TGCAGTGCTAGCCTGAGGGGGGCCGAGCAGTACTTC. Translation: CSASLRGAEQYF.

This clonotype occurred a few times. The chain links TRBV7-9 to TRBJ1-2, with D possibly TRBD1 on 5 matching bases. The CDR3 has 17 amino acids. The germline V gene encodes CDR1 SEHNR and CDR2 FQNEAQ (reference sequence). V lost 3 bases and J lost 5, with 22 bases in between. CDR3 in DNA: TGTGCCAGCAGCTTGAAGCTCCCCCTCCGGGACGCATATGGCTACACCTTC. Encoded protein: CASSLKLPLRDAYGYTF.

This clonotype was counted a few times. This chain connects TRBV7-3 to TRBJ2-3; a possible D gene is TRBD1 (5 bases). The CDR3 length is 15 residues. Germline loops: CDR1 SGHTA, CDR2 FQGTGA. V dropped 2 bases and J dropped 1 base, with 10 bases sitting between them. CDR3 region: CASSLSGYGTDTQYF. The DNA for the CDR3 is TGTGCCAGCAGCTTATCAGGGTACGGCACAGATACGCAGTATTTT.

The chain recombines TRBV10-3 with TRBJ2-3; TRBD2 matches 10 bases. Germline assignment: CDR1 ENHRY and CDR2 SYGVKD. CDR3 length: 15 amino acids. The J segment lost 4 bases and the V segment lost 7 bases, leaving 8 bases of the junction unmatched. CDR3 loop: CAIKGAGGPSDTQYF. In nucleotides, the CDR3 is TGTGCCATCAAGGGAGCGGGGGGGCCCTCAGATACGCAGTATTTT.

This clonotype appeared a single time. The chain joins TRBV28 to TRBJ2-5; D is perhaps TRBD1 (6 bases). The germline V and J ends were trimmed by 8 bases and 0 bases, with 7 bases remaining between them. The germline V gene encodes CDR1 MDHEN and CDR2 SYDVKM. The length of the CDR3 is 12 residues. The CDR3 DNA reads TGTGCCAGCGAGGGGGACCAAGAGACCCAGTACTTC. This encodes CASEGDQETQYF.

This sequence joins TRBV29-1 and TRBJ1-1, with 8 bases lining up with TRBD1. CDR3 length: 11 amino acids. Trimming at V came to 5 bases and at J to 5 bases, leaving 1 base not matched to a gene. Germline V CDR1 and CDR2: SQVTM, ANQGSEA. CDR3 loop: CSVWTGTEAFF. CDR3 sequence (DNA): TGCAGCGTTTGGACAGGGACTGAAGCTTTCTTT. The full variable domain, rest sourced from reference TRBV29-1 and TRBJ1-1, is SAVISQKPSRDICQRGTSLTIQCQVDSQVTMMFWYRQQPGQSLTLIATANQGSEATYESGFVIDKFPISRPNLTFSTLTVSNMSPEDSSIYLCSVWTGTEAFFGQGTRLTVV.

CDR3 sequence (DNA): TGTGCCAGCAGCTTGGAGCCACCAGAGCAGTTCTTC. This sequence encodes CASSLEPPEQFF. V usage is TRBV7-9 and J usage is TRBJ2-1; D not resolved. CDR3 size: 12 residues. Trimming pared 3 bases from V and 10 bases from J, leaving 10 bases between. In germline, CDR1 is SEHNR, CDR2 FQNEAQ (reference sequence).

The chain links TRBV12-3 or TRBV12-4 to TRBJ1-2; no clear D gene. With 3 bases removed from V and 0 bases from J, the gap between germline ends came to 5 bases. The CDR3 is 13 residues long. The chain's CDR3 is CASSFTPNYGYTF. Here the CDR3 DNA reads TGTGCCAGCAGTTTTACGCCTAACTATGGCTACACCTTC.

DNA of the CDR3: TGCGCCAGCAGCTTGGCCGGGACAGGAGTTTTTGGCTACACCTTC. Residues: CASSLAGTGVFGYTF. The V call is TRBV5-1, the J call TRBJ1-2; 8 bases are a match to TRBD1. V shed 0 bases, J shed 7 bases, and the junction held 8 bases outside the gene matches. This CDR3 region has 15 residues. The V gene's germline CDR1 is SGHRS and CDR2 YFSETQ.

The chain is built from TRBV9 and TRBJ2-5, with 8 bases matching TRBD2. CDR1 and CDR2 (germline): SGDLS, YYNGEE. After removal of 0 bases from V and 2 bases from J, the junction contained 3 bases not matched to a gene. This CDR3 contains 15 residues. The CDR3 DNA reads TGTGCCAGCAGCGTAGCGGGAGGGGAACAAGAGACCCAGTACTTC. As protein: CASSVAGGEQETQYF.

In its sample, this clonotype was seen a few times. This chain connects TRBV5-1 to TRBJ1-4; maybe TRBD1 (6 bases). The CDR3 contains 16 residues. The germline V and J ends were trimmed by 0 bases and 0 bases, with 9 bases remaining between them. From germline, CDR1 is SGHRS and CDR2 YFSETQ. This CDR3 reads CASSLGQEATNEKLFF. The CDR3 DNA follows: TGCGCCAGCAGCTTGGGACAGGAGGCAACTAATGAAAAACTGTTTTTT.

The chain uses TRBV24-1 and TRBJ1-5; D not resolved. Looked up from germline, CDR1 is KGHDR and CDR2 is SFDVKD. The CDR3 is made up of 14 amino acids. V shed 1 base and J shed 7 bases, with 10 bases lying between them. The CDR3: CATSDFGPGQPQHF. DNA of the CDR3: TGTGCCACCAGTGATTTCGGTCCTGGACAGCCCCAGCATTTT.

The J gene is TRBJ1-1, the V gene TRBV13, with D possibly being TRBD1 (5 bases). V was trimmed by 4 bases and J by 6 bases, leaving 18 bases between them. This CDR3 has 15 amino acids. CDR1 and CDR2 (germline): PRHDT, FYEKMQ (reference sequence). CDR3 sequence (DNA): TGTGCCAGCAGCTCTAGGAGGGTGGGGCGACCTGAAGCTTTCTTT. Encoded protein: CASSSRRVGRPEAFF.

The chain has TRBV5-4 and TRBJ2-7; no firm D call. Germline V gene data show CDR1 as SGHNT and CDR2 as YYREEE (reference sequence). Trimming shortened V by 1 base and J by 3 bases, and 11 bases separated the two germline ends. This CDR3 has 14 amino acids. In nucleotides, the CDR3 is TGTGCCAGCAGCTTGCATAACGGCTACTACGAGCAGTACTTC. This encodes CASSLHNGYYEQYF.

J is TRBJ2-3 and V is TRBV7-9; no reliable D call. The CDR3 loop spans 14 amino acids. Trimming stripped 1 base from V and 0 bases from J, with 5 bases between. Germline V gene data show CDR1 as SEHNR and CDR2 as FQNEAQ (reference sequence). Here the CDR3 reads CASSLVTSTDTQYF. For the CDR3, the DNA is TGTGCCAGCAGCTTAGTGACTAGCACAGATACGCAGTATTTT.

CDR3 in amino acids: CASSVPLKGGSGANVLTF. CDR3 in DNA: TGTGCCAGCAGTGTCCCCCTCAAGGGGGGCTCTGGGGCCAACGTCCTGACTTTC. V is TRBV28 and J is TRBJ2-6, with D tentatively TRBD1 or TRBD2 (6 bases each). V lost 5 bases and J 0 bases, leaving 17 bases between the germline ends. Germline CDR1 and CDR2: MDHEN and SYDVKM. CDR3 size: 18 residues. Full variable domain (outside the CDR3, taken from reference TRBV28 and TRBJ2-6): DVKVTQSSRYLVKRTGEKVFLECVQDMDHENMFWYRQDPGLGLRLIYFSYDVKMKEKGDIPEGYSVSREKKERFSLILESASTNQTSMYLCASSVPLKGGSGANVLTFGAGSRLTVL.

This clonotype turned up a few times. The chain carries TRBV6-2 or TRBV6-3 and TRBJ1-5; the match to TRBD1 covers 7 bases. This CDR3 is built from 17 residues. V shed 2 bases, J shed 4 bases, and the junction held 11 bases outside the gene matches. CDR1 is MNHEY, CDR2 SVGEGT, per germline. Written as DNA, the CDR3 is TGTGCCAGCAGTTACAACGACCCCGGGACAGTTAATCAGCCCCAGCATTTT. It yields the protein CASSYNDPGTVNQPQHF.

In its sample, this clonotype was seen a few times. The genes are TRBV9 and TRBJ2-4; D unresolved. This CDR3 is built from 13 residues. Germline V CDR1 and CDR2: SGDLS, YYNGEE. Trimming took 7 bases from V and 2 from J, leaving 10 bases between them. Written as DNA, the CDR3 is TGTGCCAGCTCCGAGCGTCCCAAAAACATTCAGTACTTC. Amino acid sequence: CASSERPKNIQYF.

This clonotype was observed a handful of times. The V gene is TRBV20-1, the J gene TRBJ1-5; 7 nucleotides line up with TRBD1. The CDR3 runs to 17 residues. The ends lost 4 bases at V and 4 bases at J; junction bases unmatched: 16. CDR1 DFQATT and CDR2 SNEGSKA come from the germline V gene (reference sequence). In nucleotides, the CDR3 is TGCAGTGCTATCCCGGGGGTCGGAGGGGGCCTTAATCAGCCCCAGCATTTT. Translated, it gives CSAIPGVGGGLNQPQHF.

The gene calls are TRBV7-2 and TRBJ1-2; the D gene is possibly TRBD1 (5 bases). This CDR3 contains 13 residues. Germline CDR1 is SGHTA and CDR2 is FQGNSA. Trimming stripped 5 bases from V and 4 bases from J, with 11 bases between. CDR3 in DNA: TGTGCCAGCAGCCCCATTGGGGGCTATGGCTACACCTTC. Its protein product is CASSPIGGYGYTF.

This clonotype was detected only a few times. The chain uses TRBV6-5 and TRBJ1-1; no reliable D call. CDR1 is MNHEY and CDR2 is SVGAGI in the germline V gene. CDR3 length: 12 amino acids. V lost 0 bases and J 7 bases, leaving 6 bases between the germline ends. DNA for the CDR3: TGTGCCAGCAGTTACTCCGCCAGTGAAGCTTTCTTT. It codes for CASSYSASEAFF.

The chain has TRBV6-2 or TRBV6-3 and TRBJ1-5; D might be TRBD1 (6 bases). The CDR3 is made up of 14 amino acids. V gave up 4 bases and J gave up 4 bases, with 11 bases separating them. Germline V lookup: CDR1 MNHEY, CDR2 SVGEGT. The CDR3, as DNA: TGTGCCAGCAGTTGGGGGGGGGCAAATCAGCCCCAGCATTTT. This codes for CASSWGGANQPQHF.

CDR3: CATRHWGPRDYTDTQYF. DNA for the CDR3: TGTGCCACCAGGCACTGGGGCCCCCGGGACTACACAGATACGCAGTATTTT. J is TRBJ2-3 and V is TRBV24-1; 7 bases line up with TRBD2. This CDR3 spans 17 amino acids. After removal of 7 bases from V and 2 bases from J, the junction contained 14 bases not matched to a gene. CDR1 is KGHDR, CDR2 SFDVKD, per germline.

This clonotype was observed a handful of times. The rearrangement joins TRBV4-2 to TRBJ2-7; 8 bases agree with TRBD1. The CDR3 runs 19 residues. The junction had 17 bases not matched to a gene; V was cut back by 3 bases and J by 1 base. The germline gives CDR1 LGHNA, CDR2 YNFKEQ. CDR3 protein: CASSHSSRGLTSLSYEQYF. The CDR3 nucleotides read TGTGCCAGCAGCCATTCTTCCAGGGGGCTGACATCCCTTTCCTACGAGCAGTACTTC.

The sample holds a few counts of this clonotype. This chain uses TRBV25-1 with TRBJ2-1; the match to TRBD2 covers 10 bases. Trimming removed 5 bases from V and 4 bases from J; junction bases left unmatched: 11. Germline lookup yields CDR1 MGHDK and CDR2 SYGVNS. The CDR3 covers 17 residues. In DNA, the CDR3 is TGTGCCAGCAGTTTATTCCCGGGACTAGCGTCTTACAATGAGCAGTTCTTC. As protein: CASSLFPGLASYNEQFF.